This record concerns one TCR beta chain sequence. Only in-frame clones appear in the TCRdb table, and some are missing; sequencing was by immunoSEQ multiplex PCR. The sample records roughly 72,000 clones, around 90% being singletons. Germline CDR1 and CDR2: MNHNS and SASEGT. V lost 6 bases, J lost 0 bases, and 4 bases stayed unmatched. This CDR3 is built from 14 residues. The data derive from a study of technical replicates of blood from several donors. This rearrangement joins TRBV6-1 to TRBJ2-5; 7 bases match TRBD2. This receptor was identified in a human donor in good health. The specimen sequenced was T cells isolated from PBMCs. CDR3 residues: CASSRAGYQETQYF. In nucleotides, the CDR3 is TGTGCCAGCAGCCGAGCGGGGTACCAAGAGACCCAGTACTTC.